This is a list of T cell receptor beta chains from one sample in a study of regulatory T cells in long-lasting Graves disease. TCRdb independently ran MiXCR on the multiplex PCR reads; one entry per CDR3 protein. The sample includes 520,000 or so distinct CDR3 sequences, around 12% of them seen just once. The same data also went into a second study, on T cells in Graves' hyperthyroidism and ophthalmopathy.

This material consisted of peripheral blood mononuclear cells (PBMCs), taken at new diagnosis, from a patient treated with antithyroid drugs. The receptor source for this set is a woman in her 30s with Graves disease. Both conserved end residues are part of each CDR3.

>TRBV30
CAWRGARGAYNEQFF
>TRBV20-1
CSAPKGGRAEEQYF
>TRBV7-2
CASSLSRGNVYEQYF
>TRBV4-1
CASSPTGGRGEKLFF
>TRBV3-1
CASSQVFAGGPIETQYF
>TRBV7-3
CASSLRGGSLAGDYNEQFF
>TRBV11-2
CASSLVRDNEQFF
>TRBV19
CASSFSGHTSYEQYF
>TRBV20-1
CSAREGSTNTEAFF
>TRBV4-1
CASSQDVRTGRRTQYF
>TRBV12-3/TRBV12-4
CASSLGYAGGVDTQYF
>TRBV9
CASSVEGQGRTGELFF
>TRBV14
CASSLTDRDRYQETQYF
>TRBV18
CASSPRDYHGYTF
>TRBV20-1
CSARDWSSGGYEQYF
>TRBV2
CASSELQGGEKLFF
>TRBV11-2
CASSYLQGAGETQYF
>TRBV24-1
CATRGLGDYEQYF
>TRBV5-6
CASNVGVGETQYF
>TRBV11-2
CASSLWEGAITDTQYF
>TRBV7-9
CDSSLSGYEQYF